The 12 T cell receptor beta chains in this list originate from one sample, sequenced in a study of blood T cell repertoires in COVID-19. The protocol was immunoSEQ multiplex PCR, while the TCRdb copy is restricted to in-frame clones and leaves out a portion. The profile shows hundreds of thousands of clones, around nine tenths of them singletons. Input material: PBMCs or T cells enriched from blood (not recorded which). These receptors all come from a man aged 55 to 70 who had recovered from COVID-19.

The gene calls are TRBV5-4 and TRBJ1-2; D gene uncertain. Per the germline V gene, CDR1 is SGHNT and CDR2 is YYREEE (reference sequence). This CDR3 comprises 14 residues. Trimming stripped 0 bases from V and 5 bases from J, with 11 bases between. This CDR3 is CASSLAGLKYGYTF. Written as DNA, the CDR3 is TGTGCCAGCAGCTTGGCCGGTTTAAAGTATGGCTACACCTTC.

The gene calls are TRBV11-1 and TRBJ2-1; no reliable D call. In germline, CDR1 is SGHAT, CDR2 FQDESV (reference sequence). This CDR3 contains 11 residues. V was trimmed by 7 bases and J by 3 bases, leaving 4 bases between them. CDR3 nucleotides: TGTGCCAGCACCCACTACAATGAGCAGTTCTTC. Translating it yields CASTHYNEQFF.

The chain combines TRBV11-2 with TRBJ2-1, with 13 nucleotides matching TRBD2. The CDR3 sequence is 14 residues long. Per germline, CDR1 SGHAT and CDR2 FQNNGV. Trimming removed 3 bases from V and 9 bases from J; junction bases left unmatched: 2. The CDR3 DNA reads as TGTGCCAGCAGCTTGACTAGCGGGAGGAGTGAGCAGTTCTTC. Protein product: CASSLTSGRSEQFF.

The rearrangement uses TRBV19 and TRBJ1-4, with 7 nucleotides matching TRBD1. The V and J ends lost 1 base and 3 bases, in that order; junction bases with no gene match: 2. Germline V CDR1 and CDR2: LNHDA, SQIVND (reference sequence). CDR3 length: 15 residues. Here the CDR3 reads CASSIGTGSNEKLFF. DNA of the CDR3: TGTGCCAGTAGTATAGGGACAGGATCTAATGAAAAACTGTTTTTT.

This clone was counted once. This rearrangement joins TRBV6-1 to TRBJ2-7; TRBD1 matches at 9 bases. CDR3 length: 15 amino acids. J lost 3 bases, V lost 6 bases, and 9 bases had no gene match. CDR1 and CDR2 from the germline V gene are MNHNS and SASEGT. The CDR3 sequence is CASRRDRGKNYEQYF. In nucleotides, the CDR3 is TGTGCCAGCAGGCGCGACAGGGGGAAAAACTACGAGCAGTACTTC.

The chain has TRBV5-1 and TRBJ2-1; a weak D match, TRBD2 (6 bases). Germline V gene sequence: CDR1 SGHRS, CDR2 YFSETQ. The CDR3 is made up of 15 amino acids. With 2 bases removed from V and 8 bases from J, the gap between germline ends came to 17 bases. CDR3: CASSFLTRERDEQFF. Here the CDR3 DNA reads TGCGCCAGCAGCTTTCTCACCCGGGAGCGGGATGAGCAGTTCTTC.

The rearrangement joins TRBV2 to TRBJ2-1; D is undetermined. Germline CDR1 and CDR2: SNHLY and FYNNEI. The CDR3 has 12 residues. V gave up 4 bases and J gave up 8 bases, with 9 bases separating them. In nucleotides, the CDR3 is TGTGCCAGCAGTGTGCCTAGTGATGAGCAGTTCTTC. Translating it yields CASSVPSDEQFF. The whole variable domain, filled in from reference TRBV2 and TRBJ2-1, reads EPEVTQTPSHQVTQMGQEVILRCVPISNHLYFYWYRQILGQKVEFLVSFYNNEISEKSEIFDDQFSVERPDGSNFTLKIRSTKLEDSAMYFCASSVPSDEQFFGPGTRLTVL.

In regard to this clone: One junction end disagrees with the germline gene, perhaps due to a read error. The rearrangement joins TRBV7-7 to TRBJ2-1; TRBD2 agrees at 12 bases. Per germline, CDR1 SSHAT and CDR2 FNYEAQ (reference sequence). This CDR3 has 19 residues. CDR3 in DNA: TGTGCTAGCAGCTGTACGGGACGACAGACTAGCGGGAGCTTAAATGAGCAGTTCTTC. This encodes CASSCTGRQTSGSLNEQFF. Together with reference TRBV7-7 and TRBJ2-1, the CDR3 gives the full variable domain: GAGVSQSPRYKVTKRGQDVTLRCDPISSHATLYWYQQALGQGPEFLTYFNYEAQPDKSGLPSDRFSAERPEGSISTLTIQRTEQRDSAMYRCASSCTGRQTSGSLNEQFFGPGTRLTVL.

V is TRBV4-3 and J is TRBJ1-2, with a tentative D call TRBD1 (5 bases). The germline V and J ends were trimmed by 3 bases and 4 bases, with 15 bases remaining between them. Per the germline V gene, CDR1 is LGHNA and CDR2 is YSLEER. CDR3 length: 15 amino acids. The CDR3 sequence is CASSQDTRGLYGYTF. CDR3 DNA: TGCGCCAGCAGCCAGGATACTAGGGGACTCTATGGCTACACCTTC.

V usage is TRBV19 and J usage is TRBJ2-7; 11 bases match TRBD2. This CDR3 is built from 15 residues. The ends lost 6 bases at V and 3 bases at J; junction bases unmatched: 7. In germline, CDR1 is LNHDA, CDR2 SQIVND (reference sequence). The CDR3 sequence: CASRGTSGGHYEQYF. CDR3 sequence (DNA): TGTGCCAGTAGGGGTACTAGCGGGGGACACTACGAGCAGTACTTC.

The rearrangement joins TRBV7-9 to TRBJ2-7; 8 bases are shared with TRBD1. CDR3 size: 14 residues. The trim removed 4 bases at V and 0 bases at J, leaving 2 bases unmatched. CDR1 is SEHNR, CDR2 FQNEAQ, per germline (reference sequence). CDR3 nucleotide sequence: TGTGCCAGCAGCTCGACAGGGGCCTCCTACGAGCAGTACTTC. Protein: CASSSTGASYEQYF. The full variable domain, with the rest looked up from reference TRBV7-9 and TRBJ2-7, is DTGVSQNPRHKITKRGQNVTFRCDPISEHNRLYWYRQTLGQGPEFLTYFQNEAQLEKSRLLSDRFSAERPKGSFSTLEIQRTEQGDSAMYLCASSSTGASYEQYFGPGTRLTVT.

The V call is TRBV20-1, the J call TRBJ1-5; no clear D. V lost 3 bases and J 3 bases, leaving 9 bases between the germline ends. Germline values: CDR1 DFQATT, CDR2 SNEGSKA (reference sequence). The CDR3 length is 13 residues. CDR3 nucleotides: TGCAGTGCTAGTGCTAACCCCAATCAGCCCCAGCATTTT. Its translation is CSASANPNQPQHF.